What follows is one T cell receptor beta chain and its context. The sample comes from a study of blood T cell repertoires in COVID-19. Study at large: PBMCs, B-cell-depleted T cells, or T cells were the source of the cDNA or gDNA that made up the material.

V lost 6 bases and J lost 1, with 11 bases in between. CDR3 size: 14 residues. In germline, CDR1 is MNHEY, CDR2 SVGAGI. Profiled with immunoSEQ multiplex PCR; TCRdb holds only in-frame clones, not every one. The sample contains about 96,000 clones, about 87% of which appear only once. Material: peripheral blood. This chain links TRBV6-5 with TRBJ2-3; D might be TRBD1 (6 bases). The origin of this receptor is a human donor with COVID-19, enrolled during active disease. The donor label of this sample is uncertain. CDR3 amino acids: CASSPGHGTDTQYF. CDR3 coding DNA: TGTGCCAGCAGCCCGGGACACGGCACAGATACGCAGTATTTT.